This is a list of T cell receptor beta chains from one sample in a study of OX40 agonist ivuxolimab in advanced cancers. Only in-frame clones appear in the TCRdb table, and some are missing; sequencing was by immunoSEQ multiplex PCR. The table lists tens of thousands of clones, around nine tenths of them singletons. This sample comprised CD4+ or CD8+ T cells sorted from blood, obtained in a trial of the OX40 agonist ivuxolimab. The receptors here all came from an adult with an advanced solid tumor such as melanoma, head and neck, liver or kidney cancer. Both conserved end residues are part of each CDR3. Each record gives: V gene, D gene, clone size, J gene, CDR3 protein, CDR3 DNA. D genes are given only for firm matches. The size of a clone is reported for some rows only, either as once, few or many, or as a class for expanded clones.

V gene: TRBV7-9
D gene: TRBD2
clone size: NA
J gene: TRBJ2-2
CDR3 protein: CASSRDPLAGPTRAGELFF
CDR3 DNA: TGTGCCAGCAGCAGAGACCCACTAGCGGGACCCACCCGGGCCGGGGAGCTGTTTTTT

V gene: TRBV5-5
D gene: TRBD2
clone size: NA
J gene: TRBJ2-3
CDR3 protein: CASSRTSGRYEVDTQYF
CDR3 DNA: TGTGCCAGCAGCCGGACTAGCGGGAGATATGAGGTAGATACGCAGTATTTT

V gene: TRBV5-1
D gene: NA
clone size: few
J gene: TRBJ2-3
CDR3 protein: CASRPGQSRTDTQYF
CDR3 DNA: TGCGCCAGCAGACCCGGACAGAGCCGCACAGATACGCAGTATTTT

V gene: TRBV21-1
D gene: NA
clone size: NA
J gene: TRBJ2-3
CDR3 protein: CASSKQRDPTDTQYF
CDR3 DNA: TGTGCCAGCAGCAAACAGCGGGACCCCACAGATACGCAGTATTTT

V gene: TRBV27
D gene: NA
clone size: NA
J gene: TRBJ2-5
CDR3 protein: CASSAALGTQYF
CDR3 DNA: TGTGCCAGCAGTGCCGCCCTCGGGACCCAGTACTTC

V gene: TRBV6-5
D gene: NA
clone size: NA
J gene: TRBJ1-2
CDR3 protein: CATTMTRRNYGYTF
CDR3 DNA: TGTGCCACCACTATGACCCGGAGGAACTATGGCTACACCTTC

V gene: TRBV6-5
D gene: TRBD2
clone size: NA
J gene: TRBJ2-1
CDR3 protein: CASSYAGRALGNEQFF
CDR3 DNA: TGTGCCAGCAGTTACGCCGGGAGGGCCCTCGGTAATGAGCAGTTCTTC

V gene: TRBV6-1
D gene: TRBD1
clone size: NA
J gene: TRBJ2-7
CDR3 protein: CASSRDRAYEQYF
CDR3 DNA: TGTGCCAGCAGTAGGGACAGGGCCTACGAGCAGTACTTC

V gene: TRBV11-2
D gene: NA
clone size: NA
J gene: TRBJ2-7
CDR3 protein: CASSLGTSYEQYF
CDR3 DNA: TGTGCCAGCAGCTTAGGGACGAGCTACGAGCAGTACTTC

V gene: TRBV5-1
D gene: TRBD1
clone size: NA
J gene: TRBJ1-1
CDR3 protein: CASSRGQGNTEAFF
CDR3 DNA: TGCGCCAGCAGCCGGGGACAGGGGAACACTGAAGCTTTCTTT

V gene: TRBV5-1
D gene: TRBD1
clone size: NA
J gene: TRBJ2-5
CDR3 protein: CASSLGGQGEETQYF
CDR3 DNA: TGCGCCAGCAGCTTGGGTGGACAGGGAGAAGAGACCCAGTACTTC

V gene: TRBV14
D gene: TRBD2
clone size: NA
J gene: TRBJ2-2
CDR3 protein: CASSQKKSVLLRLAGETGELFF
CDR3 DNA: TGTGCCAGCAGCCAGAAGAAAAGTGTCCTTTTGAGGCTAGCGGGCGAGACCGGGGAGCTGTTTTTT

V gene: TRBV6-1
D gene: TRBD2
clone size: NA
J gene: TRBJ2-7
CDR3 protein: CASNPSGSLHEQYF
CDR3 DNA: TGTGCCAGCAACCCGAGCGGGAGCCTCCACGAGCAGTACTTC

V gene: TRBV4-2
D gene: NA
clone size: NA
J gene: TRBJ2-7
CDR3 protein: CASSQLGEYEQYF
CDR3 DNA: TGTGCCAGCAGCCAATTGGGGGAGTACGAGCAGTACTTC

V gene: TRBV28
D gene: NA
clone size: NA
J gene: TRBJ1-1
CDR3 protein: CASSLSYHTQGPEAFF
CDR3 DNA: TGTGCCAGCAGTTTATCATACCACACCCAAGGTCCTGAAGCTTTCTTT

V gene: TRBV28
D gene: TRBD1
clone size: NA
J gene: TRBJ1-2
CDR3 protein: CASSPWTGEGYTF
CDR3 DNA: TGTGCCAGCAGTCCATGGACAGGGGAAGGCTACACCTTC

V gene: TRBV7-3
D gene: TRBD2
clone size: NA
J gene: TRBJ2-1
CDR3 protein: CASSLSGGLYEQFF
CDR3 DNA: TGTGCCAGCAGCTTATCGGGGGGGCTATATGAGCAGTTCTTC

V gene: TRBV6-5
D gene: NA
clone size: NA
J gene: TRBJ2-7
CDR3 protein: CASSYSTGATYEQYF
CDR3 DNA: TGTGCCAGCAGTTACTCCACGGGGGCCACCTACGAGCAGTACTTC

V gene: TRBV10-3
D gene: NA
clone size: NA
J gene: TRBJ2-2
CDR3 protein: CAIRGTNTGELFF
CDR3 DNA: TGTGCCATCAGGGGAACGAACACCGGGGAGCTGTTTTTT

V gene: TRBV27
D gene: TRBD1
clone size: NA
J gene: TRBJ2-4
CDR3 protein: CASGEQGPGYIQYF
CDR3 DNA: TGTGCCAGCGGCGAACAGGGGCCCGGGTACATTCAGTACTTC

V gene: TRBV28
D gene: TRBD1
clone size: NA
J gene: TRBJ2-7
CDR3 protein: CASSLPGQGGYEQYF
CDR3 DNA: TGTGCCAGCAGTTTACCTGGACAGGGGGGATACGAGCAGTACTTC

V gene: TRBV18
D gene: NA
clone size: NA
J gene: TRBJ2-2
CDR3 protein: CASSPTAPGELFF
CDR3 DNA: TGTGCCAGCTCACCAACGGCTCCCGGGGAGCTGTTTTTT